The present entry profiles one TCR beta chain with its context. The data were obtained in a study of cytomegalovirus exposure and HLA in healthy donors. Study at large: T cells numbering about 179 million yielded fewer than 140 million unique TCR beta sequences in an earlier analysis.

Use of 60 Vbeta and 13 Jbeta primers characterized the PCR. Assay used: immunoSEQ multiplex PCR; TCRdb lists only in-frame clones, some missing. This table holds roughly 200,000 clones, 82% found once. The trim removed 4 bases at V and 4 bases at J, leaving 6 bases unmatched. This CDR3 comprises 16 residues. Germline V gene lookup returns CDR1 LNHDA and CDR2 SQIVND (reference sequence). This clonotype was sampled from a woman aged 18-30 years in good health and CMV-seronegative. V gene TRBV19 combines with J gene TRBJ2-3; 12 bases line up with TRBD2. Source material: PBMCs. In nucleotides, the CDR3 is TGTGCCAGTAGTAACCTAGCGGGAGGGTTGGCAGATACGCAGTATTTT. Protein: CASSNLAGGLADTQYF.